The 14 T cell receptor beta chains below all came from one sample that was sequenced in a study of blood T cell repertoires in COVID-19 (dated by TCRdb to the early 2020s). The protocol used for the library was the immunoSEQ multiplex PCR assay. TCRdb stores this immuneACCESS table with in-frame sequences only. Part of the clones is absent; in the studies checked, under half of the shortfall reflects unresolved V genes, and no reason is known for the rest. The sample data list about 72,000 clones, and 82% of these were observed just once. The leading ten clones occupy about 19% of the sample. Sequenced: peripheral blood. These TCRs come from a human donor in a cohort sampled during active COVID-19.

This clone showed up just a few times. This chain connects TRBV6-5 to TRBJ2-7; 7 bases match TRBD1. Losses at the gene ends were 6 bases for V and 4 bases for J; bases not matched to a gene: 12. CDR3 length: 15 amino acids. Germline lookup yields CDR1 MNHEY and CDR2 SVGAGI. CDR3 DNA: TGTGCCAGCAGCCGCCGACAGGGTTTGGTTTACGAGCAGTACTTC. It is translated as CASSRRQGLVYEQYF.

The rearrangement links TRBV6-5 to TRBJ2-1; 11 positions match TRBD2. The V and J ends lost 6 bases and 7 bases, in that order; junction bases with no gene match: 2. The CDR3 loop spans 13 amino acids. The V gene's germline CDR1 is MNHEY and CDR2 SVGAGI. The CDR3 sequence: CASRTSGGNEQFF. The CDR3 region has the DNA TGTGCCAGCAGAACTAGCGGGGGAAATGAGCAGTTCTTC.

The gene calls are TRBV5-1 and TRBJ2-3, with 14 nucleotides matching TRBD2. The V and J ends lost 4 bases and 6 bases, in that order; junction bases with no gene match: 7. This CDR3 spans 16 amino acids. From germline, CDR1 is SGHRS and CDR2 YFSETQ. This chain's CDR3 is CASSLGLAGGPDTQYF. DNA for the CDR3: TGCGCCAGCAGCCTCGGACTAGCGGGGGGCCCGGATACGCAGTATTTT.

The chain links TRBV9 to TRBJ2-7, with 7 bases lining up with TRBD1. V was pared by 0 bases and J by 2 bases, with 2 bases of the junction left unmatched. The CDR3 runs 14 residues. The germline CDR1 and CDR2 sequences are SGDLS and YYNGEE. The CDR3 loop reads CASSVGTGAYEQYF. The CDR3 DNA reads TGTGCCAGCAGCGTAGGCACAGGGGCCTACGAGCAGTACTTC.

This chain uses TRBV5-1 with TRBJ2-2, with TRBD2 matching 8 bases. V dropped 4 bases and J dropped 3; count of bases not matched to a gene: 5. Germline V gene data show CDR1 as SGHRS and CDR2 as YFSETQ. The CDR3 totals 15 residues. CDR3 region: CASSRSGADTGELFF. In DNA, the CDR3 is TGCGCCAGCAGCCGTAGCGGGGCCGACACCGGGGAGCTGTTTTTT.

J is TRBJ2-2 and V is TRBV2; tentatively, D is TRBD1 (6 bases). CDR3 length: 14 amino acids. V lost 4 bases to trimming and J lost 7 bases, with 13 bases between them. Germline CDR1 reads SNHLY; CDR2 reads FYNNEI. CDR3 in amino acids: CASSVRTEGGELFF. The CDR3 nucleotides are TGTGCCAGCAGTGTGCGGACAGAGGGCGGGGAGCTGTTTTTT. The full variable domain, completed using reference TRBV2 and TRBJ2-2, is EPEVTQTPSHQVTQMGQEVILRCVPISNHLYFYWYRQILGQKVEFLVSFYNNEISEKSEIFDDQFSVERPDGSNFTLKIRSTKLEDSAMYFCASSVRTEGGELFFGEGSRLTVL.

V and J are TRBV5-1 and TRBJ2-3; 8 positions agree with TRBD1. There are 15 residues in the CDR3. Trimming removed 3 bases from V and 4 bases from J; junction bases left unmatched: 7. Germline CDR1 SGHRS, CDR2 YFSETQ. CDR3 nucleotides: TGCGCCAGCAGCTGGGGGTCAGGGGGCGCAGATACGCAGTATTTT. This translates into CASSWGSGGADTQYF. Supplemented by reference TRBV5-1 and TRBJ2-3, the full variable domain reads KAGVTQTPRYLIKTRGQQVTLSCSPISGHRSVSWYQQTPGQGLQFLFEYFSETQRNKGNFPGRFSGRQFSNSRSEMNVSTLELGDSALYLCASSWGSGGADTQYFGPGTRLTVL.

The CDR3 DNA is TGTGCCAGCAGTTCCCTGGCCGGGGCCCAGTACTTC. Amino acids: CASSSLAGAQYF. The genes are TRBV6-2 or TRBV6-3 and TRBJ2-5; possible D gene TRBD2, 5 bases. The length of the CDR3 is 12 residues. V lost 4 bases and J 9 bases, leaving 12 bases between the germline ends. Germline lookup yields CDR1 MNHEY and CDR2 SVGEGT.

The V call is TRBV29-1, the J call TRBJ2-7, with D possibly TRBD2 on 5 matching bases. The CDR3 runs 13 residues. Germline lookup yields CDR1 SQVTM and CDR2 ANQGSEA. V was trimmed by 6 bases and J by 7 bases, leaving 19 bases between them. The CDR3 region has the DNA TGCAGCGTGGGGAGTCTTGCCGACCGGGAGCAGTACTTC. This gives the protein CSVGSLADREQYF.

This sequence joins TRBV10-3 and TRBJ1-2, with D unresolved. The germline gives CDR1 ENHRY, CDR2 SYGVKD. The CDR3 has 12 residues. V was cut by 2 bases and J by 9 bases, with 10 bases left in between. CDR3 nucleotide sequence: TGTGCCATCAGTGAGAGTTCTAATAGCTACACCTTC. Amino acids: CAISESSNSYTF.

This clone showed up just once. The gene calls are TRBV30 and TRBJ1-1; 8 nucleotides line up with TRBD1. The CDR3 consists of 14 residues. V shed 4 bases, J shed 4 bases, and the junction held 8 bases outside the gene matches. Per the germline V gene, CDR1 is GTSNPN and CDR2 is SVGIG (reference sequence). CDR3 in amino acids: CAWTPDRVGTEAFF. CDR3 in DNA: TGTGCCTGGACTCCGGACAGGGTGGGCACTGAAGCTTTCTTT.

The chain employs TRBV7-8 and TRBJ2-1; tentatively, D is TRBD2 (5 bases). Germline V CDR1 and CDR2: SGHVS, FQNEAQ. The CDR3 covers 15 residues. Deletions cut 5 bases from V and 5 bases from J, with 16 bases between. The CDR3 region has the DNA TGTGCCAGCAGCCAACCCCCTCCGGGGAACAATGAGCAGTTCTTC. It yields the protein CASSQPPPGNNEQFF.

The J gene is TRBJ2-7, the V gene TRBV6-5, with TRBD1 as a possible D gene (6 bases). Germline-derived CDR1 and CDR2 are MNHEY and SVGAGI. Trimming shortened V by 3 bases and J by 7 bases, and 13 bases separated the two germline ends. The CDR3 sequence is 13 residues long. The CDR3 nucleotides are TGTGCCAGCAGTTATGGGAGTCAGGGGGAGCAGTACTTC. Translating gives CASSYGSQGEQYF.

The sample holds a few counts of this clone. CDR3 bases: TGTGCCAGCAGTTATAATCCTAGCGCTGAAGCTTTCTTT. Translating it yields CASSYNPSAEAFF. The J gene is TRBJ1-1, the V gene TRBV6-2 or TRBV6-3; D unresolved. Germline values: CDR1 MNHEY, CDR2 SVGEGT. The CDR3 covers 13 residues. V dropped 3 bases and J dropped 6 bases, with 11 bases sitting between them.